This TCR beta chain derives from a study of blood T cell repertoires in COVID-19. Produced via immunoSEQ multiplex PCR; TCRdb's table is partial and in-frame only. The sample shows 290,000 or so clones, about nine tenths of them seen only once. Cohort 3 donors were reported recovered after two negative PCRs, clearance, or symptom resolution. Sequencing used PBMCs or T cells enriched from blood (not recorded which). The sequence came from a woman younger than 45 who had recovered from COVID-19.

For the CDR3, the DNA is TGCGCCAGCAGCCAGGGACTAGCGGGAGGGCGGGGTGAGCAGTTCTTC. Encoded protein: CASSQGLAGGRGEQFF. The chain carries TRBV5-1 and TRBJ2-1; TRBD2 matches 16 bases. The germline V gene encodes CDR1 SGHRS and CDR2 YFSETQ. Trimming took 4 bases from V and 9 from J; bases not matched to a gene: 7. The CDR3 is 16 amino acids.